A selection of T cell receptor beta chains follows, all from one sample in a study of T cells after yellow fever vaccination. A single record per CDR3 protein comes from TCRdb applying MiXCR to the 5' RACE reads. The data contain 250,000 to 400,000 distinct CDR3 sequences, approximately 4% of them seen just once; the ten biggest clones take up just under 20%. Here the sequenced sample was PBMCs, taken 15 days after the yellow fever booster vaccination. Receptor source: a man between 18 and 29 years old who received the YFV17D yellow fever vaccine. The conserved cysteine and the conserved F or W are not part of the CDR3 here.

j_call: TRBJ2-3
v_call: TRBV20-1
cdr3_aa: KSSSTGSRRMTSGPSDTQY

j_call: TRBJ1-1
v_call: TRBV6-6
cdr3_aa: ASRDGSMNTEAF

j_call: TRBJ2-1
v_call: TRBV7-9
cdr3_aa: ASSRRVSGAYNEQF

j_call: TRBJ2-1
v_call: TRBV24-1
cdr3_aa: ATSDYRDNEQF

j_call: TRBJ1-5
v_call: TRBV20-1
cdr3_aa: SARPYANQPQH

j_call: TRBJ1-1
v_call: TRBV7-9
cdr3_aa: ASRRRQELWTEAF

j_call: TRBJ2-3
v_call: TRBV5-1
cdr3_aa: ASALGTTVDTQY

j_call: TRBJ1-6
v_call: TRBV6-2/TRBV6-3
cdr3_aa: ASSYLDRNSPLH

j_call: TRBJ1-2
v_call: TRBV12-3/TRBV12-4
cdr3_aa: ASSFTGGYGYT

j_call: TRBJ2-5
v_call: TRBV5-1
cdr3_aa: ASSSGRTKETQY

j_call: TRBJ1-6
v_call: TRBV20-1
cdr3_aa: SARGSYSPLH

j_call: TRBJ2-5
v_call: TRBV6-2/TRBV6-3
cdr3_aa: ASSPFGVETQY

j_call: TRBJ2-5
v_call: TRBV29-1
cdr3_aa: SVDAGNQETQY

j_call: TRBJ2-2
v_call: TRBV12-3/TRBV12-4
cdr3_aa: ASLSGTNTGELF

j_call: TRBJ2-5
v_call: TRBV6-5
cdr3_aa: ASIPGLAGGPPETQY

j_call: TRBJ2-5
v_call: TRBV20-1
cdr3_aa: SARRTTSGGAGETQY

j_call: TRBJ2-3
v_call: TRBV9
cdr3_aa: ASSVSGSTDTQY

j_call: TRBJ2-7
v_call: TRBV12-3/TRBV12-4
cdr3_aa: ASSFQTGGYEQY

j_call: TRBJ1-1
v_call: TRBV4-2
cdr3_aa: ASSQDLYPNTEAF

j_call: TRBJ2-2
v_call: TRBV20-1
cdr3_aa: SAPDRGNTGELF

j_call: TRBJ2-4
v_call: TRBV7-2
cdr3_aa: ASSLQGGNIQY

j_call: TRBJ2-5
v_call: TRBV30
cdr3_aa: AWMRLQETQY

j_call: TRBJ1-5
v_call: TRBV20-1
cdr3_aa: SARDLTGQGVMGYQPQH

j_call: TRBJ2-5
v_call: TRBV7-3
cdr3_aa: ASSLNQGSTQY

j_call: TRBJ1-3
v_call: TRBV28
cdr3_aa: ASYTTDSGNTIY

j_call: TRBJ2-3
v_call: TRBV5-1
cdr3_aa: ASSFGNTDTQY

j_call: TRBJ1-4
v_call: TRBV10-3
cdr3_aa: AISRSGQGAREKLF

j_call: TRBJ2-7
v_call: TRBV18
cdr3_aa: ASSLTGGDEQY

j_call: TRBJ2-1
v_call: TRBV7-3
cdr3_aa: ASSADRVRMNEQF

j_call: TRBJ1-1
v_call: TRBV18
cdr3_aa: ASSPPVGGQRTEAF

j_call: TRBJ2-7
v_call: TRBV4-3
cdr3_aa: ASSKSPGYEQY

j_call: TRBJ1-1
v_call: TRBV21-1
cdr3_aa: ASSYGQGTEAF

j_call: TRBJ2-1
v_call: TRBV7-7
cdr3_aa: ASSPGAGGYNEQF

j_call: TRBJ2-5
v_call: TRBV3-2
cdr3_aa: ASSPPEPGETQY

j_call: TRBJ2-1
v_call: TRBV5-1
cdr3_aa: ASSVTSVREQF

j_call: TRBJ2-3
v_call: TRBV7-2
cdr3_aa: ASSLDHTDTQY

j_call: TRBJ1-1
v_call: TRBV7-9
cdr3_aa: ASSSTPGQDTEAF

j_call: TRBJ2-7
v_call: TRBV20-1
cdr3_aa: SAREARSYEQY

j_call: TRBJ1-1
v_call: TRBV7-8
cdr3_aa: ASSLPLRTGRDEAF

j_call: TRBJ2-7
v_call: TRBV11-2
cdr3_aa: ASSLDPGDDEQY

j_call: TRBJ1-5
v_call: TRBV20-1
cdr3_aa: SAPDLSRGQPQH

j_call: TRBJ2-3
v_call: TRBV18
cdr3_aa: ASSPPNRVTDTQY

j_call: TRBJ2-1
v_call: TRBV5-1
cdr3_aa: ASSSGWGRSSYNEQF

j_call: TRBJ2-5
v_call: TRBV4-1
cdr3_aa: ASSQTQGEKETQY

j_call: TRBJ2-1
v_call: TRBV12-3/TRBV12-4
cdr3_aa: ASSPTHQRGNEQF

j_call: TRBJ2-6
v_call: TRBV4-3
cdr3_aa: ASSPGTGRAGANVLT

j_call: TRBJ2-1
v_call: TRBV24-1
cdr3_aa: ATSDGLAGGNNEQF

j_call: TRBJ2-1
v_call: TRBV11-2
cdr3_aa: ASSLDAYNEQF

j_call: TRBJ2-1
v_call: TRBV20-1
cdr3_aa: SARDPGGSSYNEQF

j_call: TRBJ2-2
v_call: TRBV29-1
cdr3_aa: SARGGVQGTGELF

j_call: TRBJ2-2
v_call: TRBV15
cdr3_aa: ATSRDLAGAGGELF

j_call: TRBJ2-1
v_call: TRBV6-6
cdr3_aa: ASSWGTSGYNEQF

j_call: TRBJ1-1
v_call: TRBV7-2
cdr3_aa: ASSLAQGNLNTEAF

j_call: TRBJ2-3
v_call: TRBV7-3
cdr3_aa: ASSLTANTDTQY

j_call: TRBJ2-2
v_call: TRBV7-2
cdr3_aa: ASSLELAGASNTGELF